This T cell receptor beta chain was recorded in a study of T cell responses to AZD1222 COVID-19 vaccine. Of note for this clone: Antigen: not known.

Profiling relied on immunoSEQ multiplex PCR, and the TCRdb table lists in-frame clones only, not all of them. This sample carries 150,000 to 200,000 clones, under 95% of them seen once, and the ten largest clones take around 1.5%. Per the germline V gene, CDR1 is SEHNR and CDR2 is FQNEAQ (reference sequence). Trimming stripped 5 bases from V and 6 bases from J, with 16 bases between. This CDR3 region has 14 residues. Study-level results: Clonal diversity may have been underestimated, and the donors were mostly white British, with more females than males.

This sequence joins TRBV7-9 and TRBJ1-2, with D hard to call. The sample here was peripheral blood, taken 28 days after the second AZD1222 dose. The TCR sequence derives from an adult who received the AZD1222 COVID-19 vaccine. The chain's CDR3 is CASSLGLGDNGYTF. The CDR3 nucleotides are TGTGCCAGCAGCCTAGGACTCGGAGACAATGGCTACACCTTC. The full variable domain, completed using reference TRBV7-9 and TRBJ1-2, is DTGVSQNPRHKITKRGQNVTFRCDPISEHNRLYWYRQTLGQGPEFLTYFQNEAQLEKSRLLSDRFSAERPKGSFSTLEIQRTEQGDSAMYLCASSLGLGDNGYTFGSGTRLTVV.